Sequencing of this T cell receptor beta chain was carried out in a study of cytomegalovirus exposure and HLA in healthy donors. Study overall: Genotyping of roughly 400 donors showed that about 83% belonged to the Caucasian-associated ancestry cluster. Study-wide findings and caveats: According to reports, the classifier identified cytomegalovirus status with high specificity and sensitivity. Across donors, sequencing depth was assumed by presence/absence analyses to be roughly uniform. It was reported in a later analysis that an Asian-associated ancestry cluster showed fewer N-insertions than the approximately 690-donor mean.

The germline V gene encodes CDR1 SGHVS and CDR2 FQNEAQ. The CDR3 has 13 residues. Primers included in the PCR were 60 Vbeta and 13 Jbeta primers. Sequenced by immunoSEQ multiplex PCR; TCRdb stores in-frame clones only, minus some. The sample lists more than 90,000 clones, roughly 78% occurring once. Regarding this clone: Its antigen is unidentified. The junction departs from the called germline gene at one end, perhaps through a read error.

Sequenced material: PBMCs. This chain connects TRBV7-8 to TRBJ2-5; D may be TRBD2 (5 bases). The receptor's source is an older woman in good health and CMV-seronegative. CDR3 DNA: TGTGCCAGCAGCCTAGCCCTCCAAGAGACCCAGTACTTC. This sequence encodes CASSLALQETQYF.